Following are 24 T cell receptor beta chains from one sample sequenced in a study of human T cells and chemical hapten exposure. Using its own MiXCR run on the RACE reads, TCRdb lists one record per CDR3 protein. The data show hundreds of thousands of distinct CDR3 sequences, nearly 6.5% seen once. Sample time point: patch test 2, 6 weeks after DPC sensitization. Treatment indicated: therapeutic diphenylcyclopropenone sensitization with weekly scalp DPC. Material: whole blood, obtained in connection with sensitization to the hapten diphenylcyclopropenone (DPC). The receptor source for this set is a woman between 18 and 29 years old with alopecia areata. Some clones in this sample may be carry-over from other donors' samples.

This clonotype was counted ten times or more. The chain recombines TRBV4-3 with TRBJ1-5, with D possibly matching TRBD1 (5 bases). This CDR3 has 15 amino acids. CDR1 LGHNA and CDR2 YSLEER come from the germline V gene. With 0 bases removed from V and 6 bases from J, the gap between germline ends came to 12 bases. The CDR3 reads CASSQDWPGSQPQHF. As DNA, the CDR3 is TGCGCCAGCAGCCAAGATTGGCCAGGGTCTCAGCCCCAGCATTTT.

This clonotype showed up many times. This chain connects TRBV6-5 to TRBJ1-4; maybe TRBD1 (6 bases). V was trimmed by 6 bases and J by 8 bases, leaving 16 bases between them. CDR3 length equals 14 residues. Looked up from germline, CDR1 is MNHEY and CDR2 is SVGAGI. CDR3 sequence reads: CASSSMGAGEKLFF. CDR3 sequence (DNA): TGTGCCAGCAGCTCGATGGGGGCCGGGGAAAAACTGTTTTTT.

There are a few counts of this clonotype. The chain uses TRBV20-1 and TRBJ1-6; perhaps TRBD1 as D (6 bases). This CDR3 has 15 residues. Germline CDR1 DFQATT, CDR2 SNEGSKA (reference sequence). The V and J ends lost 0 bases and 7 bases respectively, with 13 bases between them. The CDR3 reads CSARDRGTGNSPLHF. In DNA, the CDR3 is TGCAGTGCTAGAGATCGGGGAACAGGGAATTCACCCCTCCACTTT.

This clonotype came up many times. The rearrangement uses TRBV7-9 and TRBJ2-3, with a possible D match to TRBD1 (6 bases). Germline assignment: CDR1 SEHNR and CDR2 FQNEAQ (reference sequence). The CDR3 covers 15 residues. V lost 4 bases, J lost 0 bases, and 11 bases lay in between. The CDR3 coding sequence is TGTGCCAGCAGCTCGGTGGACAGTAGCACAGATACGCAGTATTTT. Translation gives CASSSVDSSTDTQYF.

In its sample, this clonotype was seen many times. The CDR3 nucleotides are TGTGCCAGCAGTTTCGGCGGAGCAAACACTGAAGCTTTCTTT. Translated, it gives CASSFGGANTEAFF. V and J are TRBV27 and TRBJ1-1; the D is unclear. CDR1 is MNHEY and CDR2 is SMNVEV in the germline V gene (reference sequence). The length of the CDR3 is 14 residues. V dropped 3 bases and J dropped 2 bases, with 10 bases sitting between them.

This clonotype was observed at least ten times. V and J are TRBV5-1 and TRBJ1-2; 9 positions match TRBD1. Trimming took 3 bases from V and 4 from J; bases not matched to a gene: 10. From germline, CDR1 is SGHRS and CDR2 YFSETQ. The CDR3 covers 16 residues. For the CDR3, the DNA is TGCGCCAGCAGCTCCAACACGGGACAGGGTGGCTATGGCTACACCTTC. Amino acids: CASSSNTGQGGYGYTF.

This clonotype was observed a few times. V and J are TRBV12-3 or TRBV12-4 and TRBJ1-5, with a tentative D call TRBD1 (6 bases). The CDR3 runs 16 residues. V lost 2 bases, J lost 5 bases, and 16 bases lay in between. In DNA, the CDR3 is TGTGCCAGCAGTTTAAATGGGGGCAGGGATTATCAGCCCCAGCATTTT. Its protein is CASSLNGGRDYQPQHF.

This clonotype showed up just a few times. V usage is TRBV20-1 and J usage is TRBJ2-2; 7 positions match TRBD1. CDR3 length: 15 amino acids. CDR1 is DFQATT, CDR2 SNEGSKA, per germline (reference sequence). J lost 4 bases, V lost 4 bases, and 9 bases had no gene match. In nucleotides, the CDR3 is TGCAGTGCTACCCGACCGGGACAGACCACCGGGGAGCTGTTTTTT. Amino acids: CSATRPGQTTGELFF.

This clonotype was seen ten or more times. The CDR3 is CASSLAGTGLTDTQYF. CDR3 in DNA: TGTGCCAGCAGCTTAGCAGGGACAGGGCTCACAGATACGCAGTATTTT. V usage is TRBV7-2 and J usage is TRBJ2-3; TRBD1 matches at 9 bases. The CDR3 runs 16 residues. Germline V gives CDR1 SGHTA, CDR2 FQGNSA. With 0 bases clipped from V and 2 bases from J, the junction kept 3 bases outside the gene matches.

The J gene is TRBJ2-2, the V gene TRBV6-1; tentatively, D is TRBD1 or TRBD2 (5 bases each). Germline V gene sequence: CDR1 MNHNS, CDR2 SASEGT. This CDR3 has 18 amino acids. With 8 bases removed from V and 0 bases from J, the gap between germline ends came to 22 bases. Here the CDR3 DNA reads TGTGCCAGCGATTCTCATTGGGACCCGACGGCGAACACCGGGGAGCTGTTTTTT. It codes for CASDSHWDPTANTGELFF.

This clonotype was observed a few times. This chain connects TRBV7-2 to TRBJ2-7; tentatively, D is TRBD1 or TRBD2 (6 bases each). Trimming took off 0 bases at V and 5 bases at J, with 17 bases between the two ends. The germline V gene encodes CDR1 SGHTA and CDR2 FQGNSA. The CDR3 totals 16 residues. CDR3 bases: TGTGCCAGCAGCTTAGCGCTTCCAGGGGAGGTTAACGAGCAGTACTTC. Translated: CASSLALPGEVNEQYF.

The CDR3 DNA reads TGTGCCATCAGATCAATCACAGGGGCGGACTATGGCTACACCTTC. It specifies CAIRSITGADYGYTF. The chain couples TRBV10-3 to TRBJ1-2; 7 bases align to TRBD1. The CDR3 is 15 amino acids. The germline gives CDR1 ENHRY, CDR2 SYGVKD. V shed 6 bases, J shed 3 bases, and the junction held 10 bases outside the gene matches.

The sample holds many counts of this clonotype. This chain connects TRBV20-1 to TRBJ2-2, with TRBD2 matching 11 bases. The germline CDR1 and CDR2 sequences are DFQATT and SNEGSKA (reference sequence). CDR3 length equals 15 residues. The trim removed 6 bases at V and 8 bases at J, leaving 11 bases unmatched. CDR3 nucleotides: TGCAGTGCCCACCCCTATACTAGCGGGGGTGGGGAGCTGTTTTTT. Protein sequence: CSAHPYTSGGGELFF.

V and J are TRBV4-2 and TRBJ1-2, with D possibly being TRBD1 (5 bases). The CDR3 extends over 17 amino acids. V lost 0 bases and J 7 bases, leaving 21 bases between the germline ends. Germline V gene lookup returns CDR1 LGHNA and CDR2 YNFKEQ. The CDR3 sequence: CASSQDSGRAYICGYTF. The CDR3 DNA reads as TGTGCCAGCAGCCAAGATTCGGGCAGGGCCTACATATGTGGCTACACCTTC.

This clonotype was observed at least ten times. The chain has TRBV6-5 and TRBJ1-2, with TRBD1 matching 10 bases. With V trimmed by 2 bases and J by 4 bases, 10 bases remained unmatched. Germline loops: CDR1 MNHEY, CDR2 SVGAGI. The CDR3 spans 17 residues. The CDR3 sequence: CASSYAKGQGTFYGYTF. As DNA, the CDR3 is TGTGCCAGCAGTTACGCAAAGGGACAGGGGACATTCTATGGCTACACCTTC.

The sample holds a few counts of this clonotype. V is TRBV18 and J is TRBJ1-1; D perhaps matches TRBD1 (5 bases). The length of the CDR3 is 15 residues. The ends were cut back, 0 bases at V and 3 bases at J, with 11 bases in the middle. Germline CDR1 and CDR2: KGHSH and LQKENI. CDR3 amino acids: CASSPPSRAYTEAFF. The CDR3 DNA is TGTGCCAGCTCACCACCGTCCAGGGCGTACACTGAAGCTTTCTTT.

This clonotype was counted at least ten times. The rearrangement joins TRBV6-2 or TRBV6-3 to TRBJ2-1; D is unresolved. CDR3 length equals 13 residues. CDR1 MNHEY and CDR2 SVGEGT come from the germline V gene. V lost 1 base, J lost 1 base, and 2 bases lay in between. The CDR3 sequence: CASSYFSYNEQFF. CDR3 bases: TGTGCCAGCAGTTACTTTTCCTACAATGAGCAGTTCTTC.

This clonotype has at least ten counts. V usage is TRBV7-8 and J usage is TRBJ1-5; 7 positions agree with TRBD1. The CDR3 is 17 amino acids. Germline V gives CDR1 SGHVS, CDR2 FQNEAQ. The junction had 10 bases not matched to a gene; V was cut back by 5 bases and J by 0 bases. Here the CDR3 reads CASSPGTAMYSNQPQHF. The CDR3 DNA sequence: TGTGCCAGCAGCCCCGGGACAGCTATGTATAGCAATCAGCCCCAGCATTTT.

This chain joins TRBV12-3 or TRBV12-4 and TRBJ2-7, with 9 bases lining up with TRBD2. This CDR3 spans 13 amino acids. J gave up 6 bases and V 3 bases, and 3 bases lay outside the gene matches. The CDR3: CASSLSSGGEQYF. The CDR3 DNA reads TGTGCCAGCAGTTTGAGTAGCGGGGGCGAGCAGTACTTC.

This chain links TRBV6-6 with TRBJ2-2, with 11 bases that match TRBD2. Germline V lookup: CDR1 MNHNY, CDR2 SVGAGI (reference sequence). The CDR3 runs to 16 residues. With 6 bases clipped from V and 4 bases from J, the junction kept 7 bases outside the gene matches. The CDR3, as DNA: TGTGCCAGCAGACCTCCTAGCGGGGGGAGCACCGGGGAGCTGTTTTTT. It specifies CASRPPSGGSTGELFF.

The chain is built from TRBV29-1 and TRBJ1-1, with D perhaps TRBD1 (5 bases). With 4 bases removed from V and 0 bases from J, the gap between germline ends came to 9 bases. This CDR3 spans 13 amino acids. The V gene's germline CDR1 is SQVTM and CDR2 ANQGSEA. CDR3 sequence reads: CSVVGGLNTEAFF. The DNA for the CDR3 is TGCAGCGTTGTCGGGGGTTTGAACACTGAAGCTTTCTTT.

This clonotype was recorded a few times. This rearrangement joins TRBV11-2 to TRBJ2-6; TRBD2 is a possible D gene (6 bases). CDR3 size: 17 residues. Germline lookup yields CDR1 SGHAT and CDR2 FQNNGV. Trimming took off 2 bases at V and 0 bases at J, with 11 bases between the two ends. CDR3 sequence (DNA): TGTGCCAGCAGCTTAAACGGGGGTCGCTCTGGGGCCAACGTCCTGACTTTC. It translates to CASSLNGGRSGANVLTF.

At least ten counts were recorded for this clonotype. DNA for the CDR3: TGTGCCAGCAGCTTATCTGGGGGGGCCACCCCAGATACGCAGTATTTT. Translating it yields CASSLSGGATPDTQYF. The rearrangement joins TRBV7-2 to TRBJ2-3, with D possibly TRBD2 on 7 matching bases. V shed 2 bases and J shed 4 bases, with 16 bases lying between them. Germline loops: CDR1 SGHTA, CDR2 FQGNSA. CDR3 size: 16 residues.

This clonotype has just one count. The chain employs TRBV6-2 or TRBV6-3 and TRBJ2-7; 7 bases are a match to TRBD1. This CDR3 spans 16 amino acids. Looked up from germline, CDR1 is MNHEY and CDR2 is SVGEGT. V shed 5 bases and J 0 bases; nucleotides not matched to a gene: 10. This chain's CDR3 is CASSPKRGQSSYEQYF. DNA for the CDR3: TGTGCCAGCAGTCCCAAGAGGGGACAGAGCTCCTACGAGCAGTACTTC.